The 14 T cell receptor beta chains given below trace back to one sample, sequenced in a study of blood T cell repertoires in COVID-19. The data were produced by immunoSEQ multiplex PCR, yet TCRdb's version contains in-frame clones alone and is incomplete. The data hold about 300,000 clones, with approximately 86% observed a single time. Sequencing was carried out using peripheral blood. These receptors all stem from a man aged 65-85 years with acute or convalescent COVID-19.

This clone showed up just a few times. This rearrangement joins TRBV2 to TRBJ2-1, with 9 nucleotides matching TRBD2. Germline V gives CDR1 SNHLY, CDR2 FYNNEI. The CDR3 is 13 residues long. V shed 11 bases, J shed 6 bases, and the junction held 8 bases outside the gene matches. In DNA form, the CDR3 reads TGTGCCGGAAGAAAGACTAGCGGCAATGAGCAGTTCTTC. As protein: CAGRKTSGNEQFF.

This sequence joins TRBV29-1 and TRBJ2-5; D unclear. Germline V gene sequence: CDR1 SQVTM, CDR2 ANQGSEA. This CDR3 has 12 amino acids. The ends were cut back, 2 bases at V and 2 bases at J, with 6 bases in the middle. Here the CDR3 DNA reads TGCAGCGTTGAACTATCTCAAGAGACCCAGTACTTC. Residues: CSVELSQETQYF.

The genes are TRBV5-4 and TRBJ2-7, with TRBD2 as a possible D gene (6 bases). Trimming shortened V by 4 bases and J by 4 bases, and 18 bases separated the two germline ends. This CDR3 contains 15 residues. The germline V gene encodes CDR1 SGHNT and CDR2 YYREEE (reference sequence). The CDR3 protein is CASSVSGPDPYEQYF. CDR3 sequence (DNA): TGTGCCAGCAGCGTTAGCGGACCGGATCCGTACGAGCAGTACTTC.

This chain's CDR3 is CASSHGTSGRGETQYF. The CDR3 bases are TGTGCCAGCAGCCACGGGACTAGCGGGAGAGGAGAGACCCAGTACTTC. V and J are TRBV25-1 and TRBJ2-5; 14 bases are a match to TRBD2. The CDR3 extends over 16 amino acids. Germline V CDR1 and CDR2: MGHDK, SYGVNS. J lost 4 bases, V lost 6 bases, and 7 bases had no gene match.

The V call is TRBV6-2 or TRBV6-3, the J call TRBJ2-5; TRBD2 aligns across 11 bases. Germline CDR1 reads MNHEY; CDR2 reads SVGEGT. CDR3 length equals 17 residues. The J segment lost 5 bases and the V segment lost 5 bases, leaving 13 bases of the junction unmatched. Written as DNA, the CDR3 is TGTGCCAGCAGTCCGATTTATATAGCGGGGGGGCATGAGACCCAGTACTTC. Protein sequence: CASSPIYIAGGHETQYF.

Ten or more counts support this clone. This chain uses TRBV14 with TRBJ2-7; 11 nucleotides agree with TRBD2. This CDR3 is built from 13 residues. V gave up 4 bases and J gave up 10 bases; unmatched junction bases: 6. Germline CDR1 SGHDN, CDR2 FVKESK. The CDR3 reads CASSPSLAGGQYF. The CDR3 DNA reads TGTGCCAGCAGCCCGAGTCTAGCGGGGGGACAGTACTTC. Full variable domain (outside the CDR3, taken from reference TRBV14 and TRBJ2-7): EAGVTQFPSHSVIEKGQTVTLRCDPISGHDNLYWYRRVMGKEIKFLLHFVKESKQDESGMPNNRFLAERTGGTYSTLKVQPAELEDSGVYFCASSPSLAGGQYFGPGTRLTVT.

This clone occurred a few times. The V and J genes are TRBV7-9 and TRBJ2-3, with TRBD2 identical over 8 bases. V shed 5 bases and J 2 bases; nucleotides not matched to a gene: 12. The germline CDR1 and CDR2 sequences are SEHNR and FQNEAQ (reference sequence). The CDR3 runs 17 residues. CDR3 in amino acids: CASSRGALAGFTDTQYF. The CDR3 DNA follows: TGTGCCAGCAGCCGTGGAGCTTTAGCGGGGTTCACAGATACGCAGTATTTT.

The CDR3 reads CASRWAYQKNTEAFF. The CDR3 DNA is TGCGCCAGCAGGTGGGCATACCAAAAGAACACTGAAGCTTTCTTT. The rearrangement joins TRBV5-1 to TRBJ1-1; unclear D gene. Germline loops: CDR1 SGHRS, CDR2 YFSETQ. V lost 5 bases, J lost 1 base, and 15 bases lay in between. This CDR3 is built from 15 residues.

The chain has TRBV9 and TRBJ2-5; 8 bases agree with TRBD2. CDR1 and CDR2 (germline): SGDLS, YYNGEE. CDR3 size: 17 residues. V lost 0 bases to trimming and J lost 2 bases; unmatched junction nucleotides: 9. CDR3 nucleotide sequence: TGTGCCAGCAGCGTAGGAAGGAGCGGGGGAAATCAAGAGACCCAGTACTTC. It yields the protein CASSVGRSGGNQETQYF. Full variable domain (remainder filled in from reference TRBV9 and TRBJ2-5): DSGVTQTPKHLITATGQRVTLRCSPRSGDLSVYWYQQSLDQGLQFLIQYYNGEERAKGNILERFSAQQFPDLHSELNLSSLELGDSALYFCASSVGRSGGNQETQYFGPGTRLLVL.

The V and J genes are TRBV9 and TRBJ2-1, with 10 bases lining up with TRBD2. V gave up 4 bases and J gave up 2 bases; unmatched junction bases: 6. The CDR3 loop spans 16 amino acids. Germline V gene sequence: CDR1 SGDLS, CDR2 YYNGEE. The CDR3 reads CASSPLTSGPYNEQFF. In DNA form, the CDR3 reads TGTGCCAGCAGCCCTCTGACTAGCGGGCCCTACAATGAGCAGTTCTTC.

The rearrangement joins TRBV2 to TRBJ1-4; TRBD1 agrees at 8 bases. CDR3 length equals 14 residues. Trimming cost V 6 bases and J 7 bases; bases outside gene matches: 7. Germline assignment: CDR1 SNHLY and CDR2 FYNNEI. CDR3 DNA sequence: TGTGCCAGCAGCGAACAGGGGGGTATTGAAAAACTGTTTTTT. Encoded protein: CASSEQGGIEKLFF. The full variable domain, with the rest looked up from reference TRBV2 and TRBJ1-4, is EPEVTQTPSHQVTQMGQEVILRCVPISNHLYFYWYRQILGQKVEFLVSFYNNEISEKSEIFDDQFSVERPDGSNFTLKIRSTKLEDSAMYFCASSEQGGIEKLFFGSGTQLSVL.

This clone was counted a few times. This chain's CDR3 is CASSLALGGNTGELFF. CDR3 nucleotide sequence: TGTGCCAGCAGCTTAGCCCTAGGGGGGAACACCGGGGAGCTGTTTTTT. V gene TRBV11-2 combines with J gene TRBJ2-2; TRBD1 is a possible D gene (6 bases). The germline CDR1 and CDR2 sequences are SGHAT and FQNNGV. The CDR3 has 16 residues. V lost 1 base, J lost 1 base, and 10 bases lay in between.

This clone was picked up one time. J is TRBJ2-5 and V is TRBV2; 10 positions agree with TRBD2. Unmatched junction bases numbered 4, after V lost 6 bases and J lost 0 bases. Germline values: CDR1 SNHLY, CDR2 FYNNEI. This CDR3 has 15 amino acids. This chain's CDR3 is CASRAGGRYQETQYF. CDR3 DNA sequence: TGTGCCAGCAGAGCGGGAGGGAGGTACCAAGAGACCCAGTACTTC.

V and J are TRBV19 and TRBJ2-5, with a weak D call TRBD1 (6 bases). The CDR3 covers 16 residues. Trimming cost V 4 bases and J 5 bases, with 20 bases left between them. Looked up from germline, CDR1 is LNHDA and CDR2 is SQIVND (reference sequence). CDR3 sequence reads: CASSKNRDTAIETQYF. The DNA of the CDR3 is TGTGCCAGTAGTAAAAACCGGGACACAGCCATCGAGACCCAGTACTTC.